Below, one T cell receptor beta chain is given with its context. Its antigen is unknown. No clone much larger than this one lies a single base away; base qualities are absent. Germline trimming: 6 bases from V, 3 bases from J; junction bases outside gene matches: 12. The germline V gene (reference sequence) supplies CDR1 DFQATT and CDR2 SNEGSKA. The CDR3 goes from the cysteine to the phenylalanine over 17 residues. Here the CDR3 DNA is all that survives: 51 bases in frame from base 1. The label giving this sample's treatment or condition can be read as: in vitro stimulation with specific CMV peptide epitopes to enrich CMV-specific T cells. This sample was taken from a study of T cell repertoires in cytomegalovirus infection (dated by TCRdb to the late 2010s). Notes on the research overall: Recently identified HLA-C-restricted CMV epitopes, whose presentation resists viral immunomodulation, were targeted by peptide stimulations together with well-studied HLA-B-restricted epitopes. Because public TCR beta signatures pointed to carriage of CMV infection together with the matching HLA type, the HLA type of each donor mattered for the analysis.

Study-wide conclusions, independent of this receptor: Cumulative frequency of public TCR beta family members discriminated carriers of CMV infection plus the relevant HLA type in this cohort and an independent approximately 340-donor cohort. The ex vivo response was dominated by HLA-C-restricted CMV-specific TCR beta clonotypes, which also provided the single most frequent clonotype in two of eight donors.

The instrument given in TCRdb is Illumina HiSeq 1500. TCRdb passed the public sequencing reads through fastp at Q25 and MiXCR, retaining productive beta sequences. Each CDR3 protein appears once, grouped with its most common genes and DNA. Present in this sample are 340,000 or so distinct CDR3 sequences, 20% to 30% of which were seen just once. Roughly 15% of the sample is taken by the ten largest. Recombination joined TRBV20-1 with TRBJ2-3, with TRBD2 matching 13 junction bases. The sequence derives from a human donor in good health (CMV status not recorded). Some clones in this sample may be carry-over from other donors' samples. The sequencing used cultured PBMCs, collected from culture after CMV antigen stimulation. The DNA sequence is given as TGCAGTGCCGCCTGGACTAGCGGGAGAAGTGGGACAGATACGCAGTATTTT. It encodes CSAAWTSGRSGTDTQYF.